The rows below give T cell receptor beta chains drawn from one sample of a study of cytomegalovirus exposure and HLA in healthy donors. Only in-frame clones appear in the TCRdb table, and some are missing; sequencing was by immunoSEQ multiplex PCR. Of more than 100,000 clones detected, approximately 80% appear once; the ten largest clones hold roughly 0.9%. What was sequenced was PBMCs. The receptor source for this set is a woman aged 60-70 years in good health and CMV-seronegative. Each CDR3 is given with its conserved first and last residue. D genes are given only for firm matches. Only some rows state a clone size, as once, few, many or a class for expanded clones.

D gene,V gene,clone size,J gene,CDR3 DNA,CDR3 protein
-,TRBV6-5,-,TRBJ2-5,TGTGCCAGCAGTTACGAAATCACCGGGGGTCAAGAGACCCAGTACTTC,CASSYEITGGQETQYF
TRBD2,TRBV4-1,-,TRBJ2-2,TGCGCCAGCAGCCAAGATTGGGGGGGCACCGGGGAGCTGTTTTTT,CASSQDWGGTGELFF
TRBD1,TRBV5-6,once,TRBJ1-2,TGTGCCAGCAGCTTCCCACAGGGGGATGGCTACACCTTC,CASSFPQGDGYTF
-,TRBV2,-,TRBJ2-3,TGTGCCAGCAGTGAGGGCAGTTATGAAGATACGCAGTATTTT,CASSEGSYEDTQYF
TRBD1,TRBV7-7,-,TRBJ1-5,TGTGCTAGCAGCTTAGCTTTGACAGGGGAGGTAAATAGCAATCAGCCCCAGCATTTT,CASSLALTGEVNSNQPQHF
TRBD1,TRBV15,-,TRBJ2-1,TGTGCCACCAGCACACGGACAGGGAACAATGAGCAGTTCTTC,CATSTRTGNNEQFF
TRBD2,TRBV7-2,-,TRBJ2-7,TGTGCCAGCAGCTCGCGATCTAGCGGGACCCGATACGAGCAGTACTTC,CASSSRSSGTRYEQYF
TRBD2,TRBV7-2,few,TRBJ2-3,TGTGCCAGCAGCTTAGGACTAGCGGCTTCTTCTCCTAGCACAGATACGCAGTATTTT,CASSLGLAASSPSTDTQYF
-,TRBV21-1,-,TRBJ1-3,TGTGCCACAAAGGCGGGGGAGGCTGGAAACACCATATATTTT,CATKAGEAGNTIYF
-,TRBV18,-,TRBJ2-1,TGTGCCAGCTCACCACAGGGAGGGGGGCTCAATGAGCAGTTCTTC,CASSPQGGGLNEQFF
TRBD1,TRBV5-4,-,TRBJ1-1,TGTGCCAGCAGTCTCGGTTCACAGGGGGGGGCTTTCTTT,CASSLGSQGGAFF
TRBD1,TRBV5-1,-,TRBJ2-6,TGCGCCAGCAGCTTGGGGGCCCACGGGACAGAACTCGTCCTGACTTTC,CASSLGAHGTELVLTF
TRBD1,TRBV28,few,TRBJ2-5,TGTGCCAGCAGTGACCCGGACAGGGAAGAGACCCAGTACTTC,CASSDPDREETQYF
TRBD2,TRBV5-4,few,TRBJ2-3,TGTGCCAGCAGCTTTAGCGGGGGGGGAGATACGCAGTATTTT,CASSFSGGGDTQYF
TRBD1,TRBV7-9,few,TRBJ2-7,TGTGCCAGCAGCACTCCCGGGACAGGCAAGACTTACCCCTACGAGCAGTACTTC,CASSTPGTGKTYPYEQYF
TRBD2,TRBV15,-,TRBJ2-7,TGTGCCACTAGCAGAGATCGGGGAGGGGTGGGAGGCTACGAGCAGTACTTC,CATSRDRGGVGGYEQYF
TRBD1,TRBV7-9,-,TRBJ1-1,TGTTCCAGCAGCTTGGGGACAGGGAAAGCTTTCTTT,CSSSLGTGKAFF
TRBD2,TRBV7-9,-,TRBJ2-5,TGTGCCAGCCGGGCTAGCGGGGGGGCCGGGAAGACCCAGTACTTC,CASRASGGAGKTQYF
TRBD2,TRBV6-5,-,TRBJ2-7,TGTGCCACCGCCTTGACTAGCTTCTACGAGCAGTACTTC,CATALTSFYEQYF
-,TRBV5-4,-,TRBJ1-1,TGTGCCAGCAGCCCTTCCAGGGGCACTGAAGCTTTCTTT,CASSPSRGTEAFF
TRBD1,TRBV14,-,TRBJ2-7,TGTGCCAGCAGCCATAGACAGGGGTTCTCCTACGAGCAGTACTTC,CASSHRQGFSYEQYF
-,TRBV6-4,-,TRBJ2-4,TGTGCCAGCATAAGTGCAGGGGCCAAAAACATTCAGTACTTC,CASISAGAKNIQYF
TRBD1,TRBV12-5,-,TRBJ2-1,TGTGCTAGTGGTGGGACAGGCGGTTACAATGAGCAGTTCTTC,CASGGTGGYNEQFF
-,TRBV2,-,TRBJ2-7,TGTGCCAGCAGTCCAGGGGCTTCCGAGCAGTACTTC,CASSPGASEQYF
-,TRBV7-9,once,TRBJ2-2,TGTGCCAGCTCACGGGACACCTACACCGGGGAGCTGTTTTTT,CASSRDTYTGELFF
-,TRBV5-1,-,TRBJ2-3,TGCGCCAGCAGCTCGGGAGGACAGGGAAGGGGCACAGATACGCAGTATTTT,CASSSGGQGRGTDTQYF
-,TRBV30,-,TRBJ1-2,TGTGCCTGGAGTGTCCCCCGGCGGGTGAACTATGGCTACACCTTC,CAWSVPRRVNYGYTF
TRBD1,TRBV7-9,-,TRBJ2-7,TGTGCCAGCAGCTTAGTCCAGAGACAGGGTGGCTACGAGCAGTACTTC,CASSLVQRQGGYEQYF
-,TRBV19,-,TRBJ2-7,TGTGCCAGTAGTATATCCGGGAAGGGCGGCTACGAGCAGTACTTC,CASSISGKGGYEQYF
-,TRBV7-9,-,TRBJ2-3,TGTGCCAGCAGCTTAGGCGGGCCGAGCGCTAAAGATACGCAGTATTTT,CASSLGGPSAKDTQYF
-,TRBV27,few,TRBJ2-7,TGTGCCAGCAGTTTCGGGATTTCCAGTTACGAGCAGTACTTC,CASSFGISSYEQYF